The 32 T cell receptor beta chains reported below all come from one sample, sequenced in a study of CD8 T cells in Susac syndrome. It was with random hexamers that roughly 0.5 to 1 ug RNA was reverse transcribed. TCRdb redid the calling of the immunoSEQ multiplex PCR reads with MiXCR, one entry per CDR3 protein. The sample contains approximately 100,000 distinct CDR3 sequences, 80% to 95% of which appear only once. Sequenced material: CD4+ T cells from PBMCs. These receptors were taken from a human donor in good health.

The V call is TRBV12-3 or TRBV12-4, the J call TRBJ2-1; TRBD2 aligns across 8 bases. The CDR3 runs 15 residues. The J segment lost 6 bases and the V segment lost 6 bases, leaving 10 bases of the junction unmatched. The CDR3 DNA follows: TGTGCCAGCAGGATAGCGGGAAAGGGGGGCAATGAGCAGTTCTTC. This codes for CASRIAGKGGNEQFF.

The chain links TRBV30 to TRBJ1-2; D call uncertain. CDR3 length: 13 residues. The V gene lost 2 bases and the J gene lost 4 bases, with 11 bases spanning the gap. CDR1 is GTSNPN and CDR2 is SVGIG in the germline V gene (reference sequence). This CDR3 is CAWSKTPVYGYTF. CDR3 sequence (DNA): TGTGCCTGGAGTAAGACACCCGTCTATGGCTACACCTTC.

V gene TRBV7-2 combines with J gene TRBJ1-3; no definite D call. This CDR3 comprises 11 residues. V was cut by 5 bases and J by 9 bases, with 8 bases left in between. Germline CDR1 reads SGHTA; CDR2 reads FQGNSA. As DNA, the CDR3 is TGTGCCAGCAGCCCCGGCGTCACCATATATTTT. Its protein is CASSPGVTIYF.

The chain uses TRBV20-1 and TRBJ1-3, with 9 bases fitting TRBD1. The germline V gene encodes CDR1 DFQATT and CDR2 SNEGSKA (reference sequence). The CDR3 extends over 14 amino acids. V gave up 6 bases and J gave up 4 bases; unmatched junction bases: 7. As DNA, the CDR3 is TGCAGTGCAAACACAGGGGGCGGCGGAAACACCATATATTTT. Its translation: CSANTGGGGNTIYF.

The chain carries TRBV10-3 and TRBJ2-7; 10 nucleotides match TRBD1. V was pared by 8 bases and J by 3 bases, with 4 bases of the junction left unmatched. The CDR3 covers 13 residues. Germline CDR1 is ENHRY and CDR2 is SYGVKD. CDR3 coding DNA: TGTGCCATCCTGGGACAGGGGAACTACGAGCAGTACTTC. This translates into CAILGQGNYEQYF.

The sample holds a few counts of this clonotype. The chain employs TRBV7-2 and TRBJ1-1; unclear D gene. V was clipped by 0 bases and J by 7 bases, with 6 bases between them. CDR3 length equals 12 residues. Per germline, CDR1 SGHTA and CDR2 FQGNSA. The CDR3 protein is CASSLAQIEAFF. The CDR3 region has the DNA TGTGCCAGCAGCTTAGCGCAGATTGAAGCTTTCTTT.

This clonotype was observed a few times. This chain joins TRBV7-2 and TRBJ2-1; no firm D call. The V and J ends lost 4 bases and 6 bases respectively, with 4 bases between them. In germline, CDR1 is SGHTA, CDR2 FQGNSA. The CDR3 is made up of 11 amino acids. The CDR3 nucleotides are TGTGCCAGCAGCTCTCGCAATGAGCAGTTCTTC. This gives the protein CASSSRNEQFF.

V is TRBV20-1 and J is TRBJ2-3; 8 bases match TRBD2. The CDR3 spans 13 residues. Germline V lookup: CDR1 DFQATT, CDR2 SNEGSKA (reference sequence). V lost 5 bases and J lost 5; bases outside the gene matches: 6. The DNA of the CDR3 is TGCAGTGCTTTGCGGGGGGCGGGAGATACGCAGTATTTT. It codes for CSALRGAGDTQYF.

The chain has TRBV7-2 and TRBJ2-2; D call uncertain. Germline-derived CDR1 and CDR2 are SGHTA and FQGNSA. This CDR3 comprises 15 residues. V was clipped by 5 bases and J by 0 bases, with 10 bases between them. CDR3 residues: CASSPAQANTGELFF. The CDR3 DNA reads as TGTGCCAGCAGCCCTGCCCAGGCGAACACCGGGGAGCTGTTTTTT. Variable domain in full (rest from reference TRBV7-2 and TRBJ2-2): GAGVSQSPSNKVTEKGKDVELRCDPISGHTALYWYRQSLGQGLEFLIYFQGNSAPDKSGLPSDRFSAERTGGSVSTLTIQRTQQEDSAVYLCASSPAQANTGELFFGEGSRLTVL.

The genes are TRBV30 and TRBJ1-1; the D gene is possibly TRBD1 (6 bases). The CDR3 consists of 16 residues. Trimming stripped 0 bases from V and 1 base from J, with 15 bases between. Germline-derived CDR1 and CDR2 are GTSNPN and SVGIG (reference sequence). The CDR3 DNA reads as TGTGCCTGGAGTGTTCCTACCGGGACACCGAACACTGAAGCTTTCTTT. It specifies CAWSVPTGTPNTEAFF. The whole variable domain, filled in from reference TRBV30 and TRBJ1-1, reads SQTIHQWPATLVQPVGSPLSLECTVEGTSNPNLYWYRQAAGRGLQLLFYSVGIGQISSEVPQNLSASRPQDRQFILSSKKLLLSDSGFYLCAWSVPTGTPNTEAFFGQGTRLTVV.

The CDR3 coding sequence is TGCAGCGTTTCATCCGCGGAGTACCAAGAGACCCAGTACTTC. As protein: CSVSSAEYQETQYF. The chain couples TRBV29-1 to TRBJ2-5; D remains unclear. The germline V and J ends were trimmed by 5 bases and 0 bases, with 13 bases remaining between them. This CDR3 has 14 residues. The V gene's germline CDR1 is SQVTM and CDR2 ANQGSEA. Full variable domain (remainder filled in from reference TRBV29-1 and TRBJ2-5): SAVISQKPSRDICQRGTSLTIQCQVDSQVTMMFWYRQQPGQSLTLIATANQGSEATYESGFVIDKFPISRPNLTFSTLTVSNMSPEDSSIYLCSVSSAEYQETQYFGPGTRLLVL.

This chain links TRBV7-8 with TRBJ2-3; no clear D. Trimming pared 5 bases from V and 6 bases from J, leaving 12 bases between. Germline V gene data show CDR1 as SGHVS and CDR2 as FQNEAQ. The CDR3 contains 13 residues. CDR3 sequence reads: CASSAIISDTQYF. As DNA, the CDR3 is TGTGCCAGCAGCGCCATCATTTCCGATACGCAGTATTTT.

This clonotype was seen a single time. Here the CDR3 reads CASSPSPTLSSGANVLTF. CDR3 DNA: TGTGCCAGCTCACCGAGCCCTACACTTAGCTCTGGGGCCAACGTCCTGACTTTC. The rearrangement uses TRBV18 and TRBJ2-6; no firm D call. The germline V and J ends were trimmed by 3 bases and 0 bases, with 15 bases remaining between them. The germline CDR1 and CDR2 sequences are KGHSH and LQKENI. This CDR3 region has 18 residues.

The chain carries TRBV11-2 and TRBJ1-2; D is unresolved. Per the germline V gene, CDR1 is SGHAT and CDR2 is FQNNGV. The V gene lost 2 bases and the J gene lost 0 bases, with 4 bases spanning the gap. This CDR3 is built from 13 residues. The CDR3 loop reads CASSLRANYGYTF. The CDR3 DNA reads as TGTGCCAGCAGCTTAAGAGCTAACTATGGCTACACCTTC.

This chain joins TRBV20-1 and TRBJ2-3; no firm D call. The germline V and J ends were trimmed by 0 bases and 2 bases, with 12 bases remaining between them. The CDR3 loop spans 15 amino acids. Germline assignment: CDR1 DFQATT and CDR2 SNEGSKA (reference sequence). CDR3 in DNA: TGCAGTGCTAGAGATCGGGTGGGGTCCACAGATACGCAGTATTTT. Amino acid sequence: CSARDRVGSTDTQYF.

The chain uses TRBV6-2 or TRBV6-3 and TRBJ2-5; 12 bases map to TRBD2. The CDR3 runs to 19 residues. V was pared by 6 bases and J by 4 bases, with 18 bases of the junction left unmatched. Germline-derived CDR1 and CDR2 are MNHEY and SVGEGT. The CDR3 coding sequence is TGTGCCAGCAGACGAAGACTAGCGGGAGTTTCAAGAATTTTAGAGACCCAGTACTTC. Translation gives CASRRRLAGVSRILETQYF.

The V and J genes are TRBV6-1 and TRBJ2-3; 10 nucleotides agree with TRBD2. In germline, CDR1 is MNHNS, CDR2 SASEGT. V trimming: 6 bases; J trimming: 6 bases; junction bases outside the gene matches: 21. The CDR3 contains 19 residues. The CDR3 region is CASSPLRPGLAYPSDTQYF. The CDR3 region has the DNA TGTGCCAGCAGCCCACTCCGGCCGGGACTAGCGTATCCCAGTGATACGCAGTATTTT.

A single count supports this clonotype. The CDR3 loop is CASQDRASYNEQFF. For the CDR3, the DNA is TGTGCCAGCCAAGACAGGGCGTCCTACAATGAGCAGTTCTTC. V and J are TRBV7-2 and TRBJ2-1; 7 bases match TRBD1. The V gene end was trimmed by 8 bases and the J gene end by 1 base; junction bases not matched to a gene: 5. The CDR3 totals 14 residues. Germline assignment: CDR1 SGHTA and CDR2 FQGNSA.

This chain links TRBV12-3 or TRBV12-4 with TRBJ1-4; D call uncertain. This CDR3 has 14 amino acids. Deletions cut 6 bases from V and 7 bases from J, with 15 bases between. This CDR3 reads CASSYDRDREKLFF. Here the CDR3 DNA reads TGTGCCAGCAGCTATGACCGGGATCGTGAAAAACTGTTTTTT.

The V call is TRBV6-2 or TRBV6-3, the J call TRBJ1-1, with 7 bases that match TRBD1. The germline V gene encodes CDR1 MNHEY and CDR2 SVGEGT. The CDR3 spans 16 residues. Trimming took 2 bases from V and 5 from J; bases not matched to a gene: 11. This chain's CDR3 is CASSYSLYPRGTEAFF. The CDR3 coding sequence is TGTGCCAGCAGTTACAGTCTATATCCCAGGGGGACTGAAGCTTTCTTT.

The chain uses TRBV4-2 and TRBJ1-1; D gene uncertain. CDR1 is LGHNA, CDR2 YNFKEQ, per germline. Trimming removed 3 bases at V and 2 bases at J, with 16 bases between. This CDR3 is built from 16 residues. The CDR3 is CASSHPGSAANTEAFF. The CDR3 DNA reads TGTGCCAGCAGCCACCCGGGAAGTGCAGCTAACACTGAAGCTTTCTTT.

The chain couples TRBV12-3 or TRBV12-4 to TRBJ2-5; 7 bases map to TRBD1. V lost 6 bases and J lost 2; bases outside the gene matches: 6. The CDR3 length is 14 residues. The CDR3 nucleotides read TGTGCCAGCAGCCAAAGGGGGCTGCAAGAGACCCAGTACTTC. The encoded protein is CASSQRGLQETQYF.

The chain joins TRBV6-2 or TRBV6-3 to TRBJ2-7, with a weak D call TRBD1 (5 bases). Germline CDR1 is MNHEY and CDR2 is SVGEGT. The CDR3 runs to 12 residues. V lost 6 bases and J lost 9, with 15 bases in between. The CDR3 here is CASRPWQGPQYF. Written as DNA, the CDR3 is TGTGCCAGCAGGCCCTGGCAGGGTCCGCAGTACTTC.

Note on this clonotype: A junction boundary mismatches the germline segment, possibly from a read error. This chain joins TRBV7-3 and TRBJ2-3; no firm D call. Germline V gene data show CDR1 as SGHTA and CDR2 as FQGTGA. CDR3 size: 13 residues. Written as DNA, the CDR3 is TGTGCCAGCAGCTTAAATTCGGGCACCTCCGGAAATTTT. This translates into CASSLNSGTSGNF.

V usage is TRBV7-9 and J usage is TRBJ1-2; no firm D call. Germline CDR1 SEHNR, CDR2 FQNEAQ (reference sequence). The ends were cut back, 5 bases at V and 8 bases at J, with 12 bases in the middle. There are 12 residues in the CDR3. The CDR3: CASSQSARGYTF. As DNA, the CDR3 is TGTGCCAGCAGCCAATCCGCTAGGGGCTACACCTTC.

CDR3 sequence: CASSNPGVNTGELFF. For the CDR3, the DNA is TGTGCCAGCAGCAACCCCGGGGTTAACACCGGGGAGCTGTTTTTT. V is TRBV7-9 and J is TRBJ2-2; D is perhaps TRBD2 (5 bases). In germline, CDR1 is SEHNR, CDR2 FQNEAQ (reference sequence). V lost 5 bases, J lost 2 bases, and 12 bases lay in between. The CDR3 totals 15 residues.

This clonotype was found once. The chain carries TRBV20-1 and TRBJ2-7, with TRBD1 matching over 8 bases. Per germline, CDR1 DFQATT and CDR2 SNEGSKA (reference sequence). The CDR3 is 14 amino acids. With 0 bases clipped from V and 2 bases from J, the junction kept 3 bases outside the gene matches. The CDR3 spells CSAREAGGTYEQYF. CDR3 sequence (DNA): TGCAGTGCTAGAGAGGCAGGGGGCACCTACGAGCAGTACTTC.

The chain recombines TRBV7-8 with TRBJ1-1; 11 nucleotides agree with TRBD1. The germline V gene encodes CDR1 SGHVS and CDR2 FQNEAQ. The junction had 4 bases not matched to a gene; V was cut back by 6 bases and J by 4 bases. This CDR3 is built from 14 residues. CDR3 in amino acids: CASRRDRGFTEAFF. CDR3 sequence (DNA): TGTGCCAGCAGACGGGACAGGGGGTTCACTGAAGCTTTCTTT.

V usage is TRBV4-2 and J usage is TRBJ2-4; D is possibly TRBD1 (5 bases). The CDR3 has 16 amino acids. Germline V gives CDR1 LGHNA, CDR2 YNFKEQ. V dropped 0 bases and J dropped 4 bases, with 13 bases sitting between them. DNA of the CDR3: TGTGCCAGCAGCCAAGATTCTCTAGGGGTGAAAAACATTCAGTACTTC. Amino acids: CASSQDSLGVKNIQYF.

This chain uses TRBV9 with TRBJ2-5, with D possibly matching TRBD2 (6 bases). Germline assignment: CDR1 SGDLS and CDR2 YYNGEE. The CDR3 is made up of 13 amino acids. V lost 3 bases and J 5 bases, leaving 11 bases between the germline ends. For the CDR3, the DNA is TGTGCCAGCAGCGGGGAGGCAGGGGAGACCCAGTACTTC. Its translation is CASSGEAGETQYF.

The V call is TRBV5-1, the J call TRBJ2-1, with 8 bases aligning to TRBD2. Germline V CDR1 and CDR2: SGHRS, YFSETQ. V shed 0 bases and J 8 bases; nucleotides not matched to a gene: 7. CDR3 size: 15 residues. The CDR3 is CASSLAGTRYDEQFF. Written as DNA, the CDR3 is TGCGCCAGCAGCTTGGCCGGGACTAGATACGATGAGCAGTTCTTC. The full variable domain, with the rest looked up from reference TRBV5-1 and TRBJ2-1, is KAGVTQTPRYLIKTRGQQVTLSCSPISGHRSVSWYQQTPGQGLQFLFEYFSETQRNKGNFPGRFSGRQFSNSRSEMNVSTLELGDSALYLCASSLAGTRYDEQFFGPGTRLTVL.

The chain uses TRBV25-1 and TRBJ2-7; the D gene is possibly TRBD1 (5 bases). Per germline, CDR1 MGHDK and CDR2 SYGVNS. The germline V and J ends were trimmed by 6 bases and 3 bases, with 24 bases remaining between them. This CDR3 has 17 residues. The CDR3 loop reads CASSPGRSMTDIYEQYF. DNA of the CDR3: TGTGCCAGCAGCCCGGGCCGCTCGATGACGGACATCTACGAGCAGTACTTC.